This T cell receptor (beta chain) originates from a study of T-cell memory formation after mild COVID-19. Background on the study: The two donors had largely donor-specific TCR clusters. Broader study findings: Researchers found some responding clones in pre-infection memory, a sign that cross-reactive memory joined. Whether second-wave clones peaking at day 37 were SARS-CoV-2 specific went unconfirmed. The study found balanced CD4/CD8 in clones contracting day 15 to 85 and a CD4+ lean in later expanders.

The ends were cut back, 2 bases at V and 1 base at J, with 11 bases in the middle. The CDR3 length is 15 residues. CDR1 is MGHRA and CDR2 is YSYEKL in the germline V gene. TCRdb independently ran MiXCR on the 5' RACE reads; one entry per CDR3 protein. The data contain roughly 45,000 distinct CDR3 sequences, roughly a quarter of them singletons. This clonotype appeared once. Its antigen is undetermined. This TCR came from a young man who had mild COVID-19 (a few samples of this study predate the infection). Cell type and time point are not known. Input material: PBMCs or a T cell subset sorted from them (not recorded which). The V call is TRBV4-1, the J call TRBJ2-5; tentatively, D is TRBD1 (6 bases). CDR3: CASSQRRGSQETQYF. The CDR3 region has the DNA TGCGCCAGCAGCCAACGCAGGGGATCCCAAGAGACCCAGTACTTC.